This TCR beta chain comes out of a study of spatial heterogeneity in lung cancer (dated by TCRdb to about 2019). About the full investigation: More beta-chain than alpha-chain transcripts were consistently detected, likely reflecting higher beta-chain transcript abundance. In the raw uncorrected reads, each unique combination of TCR and UMI appeared on average more than ten times. In non-small cell lung cancer, the study quantitatively compared TCR alpha and beta repertoires across several tumor regions, matched nontumor lung, and blood. TCR repertoire features were related to nonsynonymous mutation counts determined by whole-exome sequencing of tumor tissue. At surgery, both alpha and beta chains were TCR-sequenced in about 200 tumor regions, approximately 64 matched nontumor lung samples and some 56 PBMC samples. The investigation overall reported the following: Ubiquitous expanded tumor TCRs showed up in blood more often at tumor resection than at routine follow-up. Confirming at a functional level the hypothesis that regional TCRs recognize regional mutations was considered to require additional single-cell paired TCR alpha and beta sequencing.

This sample's time point label indicates: sample taken at primary tumor resection. Samples were obtained from 72 patients with early-stage, untreated non-small cell lung cancer from the lung TRACERx cohort. Whole RNA extracted from tumor and nontumor lung tissue, or from cryopreserved PBMC samples, was used for TCR sequencing without cell sorting. Only patients for whom sufficient RNA was available from at least two tumor regions were selected for TCR sequencing. The library was built by means of 5' RACE. TCRdb shows the sequencer as NextSeq 500. The TCR library protocol attached a unique molecular identifier to each TCR cDNA molecule to allow correction of PCR and sequencing errors. The original pipeline was this. Decombinator tools were used for TCR identification, UMI-based error correction and CDR3 extraction. TCRs above a frequency of 2 per 1,000, corresponding to the top 1% of the tumor frequency distribution, were defined as expanded. Renyi diversity was calculated using the R vegan package after each repertoire was subsampled 100 times to 5,000 TCRs. CDR3 similarity networks were constructed using string-kernel similarity of amino acid triplets, with links drawn between CDR3s whose pairwise similarity was above 0.82. In-frame beta chains were kept once TCRdb had trimmed the public reads at Q25 with fastp and called clones with MiXCR. Rows merge per CDR3 protein into single entries with the most common DNA and genes. These V and J calls derive from TCRdb rather than the authors' analysis. The sample table holds about 48,000 distinct CDR3 sequences, of which over 4.5% were seen once. The top ten clones comprise over 8.5% of the sample.

V and J lose 5 bases and 3 bases, and a span of 10 bases separates them. Reading from cysteine to phenylalanine, the CDR3 counts 14 amino acids. The CDR3 DNA has 42 bases and is translated from base 1. Looking up the germline V gene yields CDR1 MRHNA and CDR2 SNTAGT. This clonotype appeared many times. The specificity of this receptor is unknown. No base quality information exists; no much larger clone differs at one position. The sequencing here drew on PBMCs, taken at surgery. The chain couples TRBV6-4 to TRBJ2-2; there is no confident call for the D gene. The origin of this receptor is a male donor with early-stage non-small cell lung cancer. Read as DNA, the sequence is TGTGCCAGCAGTCTCGATAGGGACACCGGGGAGCTGTTTTTT. It encodes CASSLDRDTGELFF.